The 29 T cell receptor beta chains below were found in one sample sequenced in a study of regulatory T cells in long-lasting Graves disease (dated by TCRdb to 2020 to 2022). The time point label corresponds to: newly diagnosed GD, antithyroid drugs for less than 3 months. RNA was extracted from PBMCs in TRIzol for both TCR sequencing and RNA sequencing. The receptor library was made with multiplex PCR. Instrument on record: Illumina HiSeq 4000. To build TCR beta libraries, CDR3 regions were amplified by Arm-PCR using iRepertoire HTBI primers. TCRdb applied fastp at Q25 and MiXCR to the public reads, then kept only in-frame beta chains. Entries are consolidated by CDR3 protein sequence, retaining the most common genes and DNA. In all, the sample holds about 200,000 distinct CDR3 sequences, and 15% to 20% of those were seen once. In total, the top ten clones hold roughly a fifth of the sample. The sample in question was peripheral blood mononuclear cells (PBMCs), obtained at new diagnosis, from a patient treated with antithyroid drugs. These receptors were taken from a female donor with Graves disease.

This clonotype was picked up many times. The chain couples TRBV7-2 to TRBJ2-7, with D hard to call. The ends were cut back, 1 base at V and 7 bases at J, with 11 bases in the middle. Germline V gene data show CDR1 as SGHTA and CDR2 as FQGNSA. This CDR3 spans 13 amino acids. CDR3 sequence reads: CASSLVSAGEQYF. CDR3 DNA sequence: TGTGCCAGCAGCTTAGTATCCGCCGGGGAGCAGTACTTC. Drawing the rest from reference TRBV7-2 and TRBJ2-7, the complete variable domain is GAGVSQSPSNKVTEKGKDVELRCDPISGHTALYWYRQSLGQGLEFLIYFQGNSAPDKSGLPSDRFSAERTGGSVSTLTIQRTQQEDSAVYLCASSLVSAGEQYFGPGTRLTVT.

At least ten counts were recorded for this clonotype. V usage is TRBV7-3 and J usage is TRBJ2-5, with D perhaps TRBD1 or TRBD2 (5 bases each). Germline CDR1 reads SGHTA; CDR2 reads FQGTGA. Deletions cut 8 bases from V and 3 bases from J, with 16 bases between. The CDR3 is 14 amino acids. For the CDR3, the DNA is TGTGCCAGCTCCTCTGAGGGGTGGGAAGAGACCCAGTACTTC. Residues: CASSSEGWEETQYF.

This clonotype was observed at least ten times. The CDR3 nucleotides read TGCAGTGCTGGCCCGGGCCCGAGCCAAGAGACCCAGTACTTC. It codes for CSAGPGPSQETQYF. The chain is built from TRBV20-1 and TRBJ2-5; D is unclear. Per the germline V gene, CDR1 is DFQATT and CDR2 is SNEGSKA (reference sequence). The V gene lost 5 bases and the J gene lost 1 base, with 14 bases spanning the gap. CDR3 length: 14 amino acids.

There are many counts of this clonotype. The J gene is TRBJ1-1, the V gene TRBV5-1; D call uncertain. Trimming shortened V by 0 bases and J by 1 base, and 10 bases separated the two germline ends. The CDR3 has 15 amino acids. Looked up from germline, CDR1 is SGHRS and CDR2 is YFSETQ. CDR3 nucleotide sequence: TGCGCCAGCAGCTTGGGCGGGGTGAGGAACACTGAAGCTTTCTTT. It translates to CASSLGGVRNTEAFF.

In its sample, this clonotype was seen many times. V usage is TRBV20-1 and J usage is TRBJ1-5; D is uncertain. V dropped 4 bases and J dropped 6 bases, with 13 bases sitting between them. The CDR3 covers 13 residues. Looked up from germline, CDR1 is DFQATT and CDR2 is SNEGSKA (reference sequence). CDR3 DNA sequence: TGCAGTGCTACACCAGGACGTCTTCAGCCCCAGCATTTT. This encodes CSATPGRLQPQHF.

The chain is built from TRBV5-6 and TRBJ1-1, with D perhaps matching TRBD1 (5 bases). Germline V gene sequence: CDR1 SGHDT, CDR2 YYEEEE. Between the trimmed V and J ends, which lost 3 bases and 1 base, there was a span of 13 bases. The CDR3 contains 15 residues. The CDR3 protein is CASSSVPGTNTEAFF. CDR3 DNA sequence: TGTGCCAGCAGCTCGGTACCAGGGACGAACACTGAAGCTTTCTTT.

This clonotype was seen at least ten times. This rearrangement joins TRBV11-2 to TRBJ1-4, with D perhaps matching TRBD1 (6 bases). Germline values: CDR1 SGHAT, CDR2 FQNNGV. Between the trimmed V and J ends, which lost 5 bases and 6 bases, there was a span of 16 bases. The CDR3 length is 15 residues. CDR3 DNA sequence: TGTGCCAGCAGCCCCGGGGGGGGGCTGTATGAAAAACTGTTTTTT. Translating it yields CASSPGGGLYEKLFF.

This clonotype was recorded many times. V gene TRBV24-1 combines with J gene TRBJ1-5, with a tentative D call TRBD1 (5 bases). Per germline, CDR1 KGHDR and CDR2 SFDVKD. The ends were cut back, 3 bases at V and 3 bases at J, with 8 bases in the middle. The CDR3 runs 14 residues. CDR3 bases: TGTGCCACCAGTGATGCGGGGGTCAATCAGCCCCAGCATTTT. Translating it yields CATSDAGVNQPQHF.

The sample holds many counts of this clonotype. The chain is built from TRBV27 and TRBJ1-4, with D possibly matching TRBD1 (5 bases). Germline V lookup: CDR1 MNHEY, CDR2 SMNVEV (reference sequence). The CDR3 extends over 13 amino acids. Trimming left V 6 bases short and J 5 bases short, with 10 bases between. The CDR3 is CASSRTWNEKLFF. The CDR3 DNA reads as TGTGCCAGCAGCCGGACATGGAATGAAAAACTGTTTTTT.

This clonotype was counted ten times or more. This chain links TRBV6-1 with TRBJ1-2, with D perhaps matching TRBD1 (5 bases). The V gene's germline CDR1 is MNHNS and CDR2 SASEGT. There are 13 residues in the CDR3. V lost 3 bases to trimming and J lost 1 base, with 6 bases between them. The CDR3 loop is CASSDGGNYGYTF. The DNA for the CDR3 is TGTGCCAGCAGTGACGGGGGTAACTATGGCTACACCTTC.

Comments on this clonotype: This likely reflects a read error, since a far larger clone is one base away. The gene calls are TRBV10-3 and TRBJ1-1; D unclear. V gave up 3 bases and J gave up 2 bases, with 10 bases separating them. This CDR3 region has 14 residues. CDR1 and CDR2 from the germline V gene are ENHRY and SYGVKD. The CDR3 nucleotides are TGTGCCATCAGTGAAGGACCCAGTAACACTGAAGCTTTCTTT. This sequence encodes CAISEGPSNTEAFF.

This clonotype was seen once. This chain links TRBV11-3 with TRBJ2-2, with 10 bases lining up with TRBD2. V shed 1 base, J shed 3 bases, and the junction held 2 bases outside the gene matches. The CDR3 consists of 16 residues. In germline, CDR1 is SGHNT, CDR2 YENEEA. Here the CDR3 reads CASSLGSGRDTGELFF. CDR3 DNA sequence: TGTGCCAGCAGCTTAGGGAGCGGGAGGGACACCGGGGAGCTGTTTTTT.

This clonotype showed up many times. This sequence joins TRBV9 and TRBJ2-2, with 8 bases fitting TRBD1. Trimming took 6 bases from V and 4 from J; bases not matched to a gene: 8. This CDR3 is 15 amino acids long. From germline, CDR1 is SGDLS and CDR2 YYNGEE. CDR3 sequence reads: CASTRTGFSTGELFF. The CDR3 DNA reads as TGTGCCAGCACCCGGACAGGGTTTAGCACCGGGGAGCTGTTTTTT.

This clonotype occurred many times. The chain links TRBV10-3 to TRBJ2-2; TRBD1 matches at 12 bases. Germline CDR1 is ENHRY and CDR2 is SYGVKD. The CDR3 consists of 19 residues. The ends lost 4 bases at V and 0 bases at J; junction bases unmatched: 9. The CDR3 sequence is CAISASSGQGASNTGELFF. Here the CDR3 DNA reads TGTGCCATCAGTGCATCCTCGGGACAGGGGGCTTCGAACACCGGGGAGCTGTTTTTT.

This clonotype was seen at least ten times. The V and J genes are TRBV7-2 and TRBJ2-5, with 8 positions matching TRBD2. The length of the CDR3 is 16 residues. J was trimmed by 4 bases and V by 5 bases; bases with no gene match: 12. CDR1 and CDR2 (germline): SGHTA, FQGNSA. The CDR3 sequence is CASSTLTGLAGETQYF. CDR3 nucleotide sequence: TGTGCCAGCAGCACACTAACGGGTCTAGCGGGAGAGACCCAGTACTTC.

This clonotype was seen ten or more times. This chain joins TRBV19 and TRBJ2-7; TRBD1 agrees at 10 bases. Per germline, CDR1 LNHDA and CDR2 SQIVND (reference sequence). CDR3 length equals 13 residues. V was pared by 6 bases and J by 5 bases, with 4 bases of the junction left unmatched. The CDR3 DNA reads TGTGCCAGTAGGTTCGGGACAGGGGACGAGCAGTACTTC. It codes for CASRFGTGDEQYF.

This clonotype was recorded many times. The chain has TRBV30 and TRBJ1-5, with a tentative D call TRBD1 (6 bases). The CDR3 runs to 14 residues. CDR1 is GTSNPN and CDR2 is SVGIG in the germline V gene (reference sequence). Between the trimmed V and J ends, which lost 3 bases and 1 base, there was a span of 10 bases. The CDR3 protein is CAWRATGSNQPQHF. CDR3 nucleotides: TGTGCCTGGAGAGCTACAGGGAGCAATCAGCCCCAGCATTTT.

To note about this clonotype: Germline and junction disagree at one end, which may indicate a read error. The CDR3 nucleotides are TGTGCCAGCGGCGTAGTCCCTAGCGGGACTGTTGAGCAGTACTTC. This sequence encodes CASGVVPSGTVEQYF. This chain connects TRBV9 to TRBJ2-7; 9 bases match TRBD2. Germline CDR1 is SGDLS and CDR2 is YYNGEE. The length of the CDR3 is 15 residues.

This clonotype was picked up many times. The V gene is TRBV6-4, the J gene TRBJ1-6, with 7 nucleotides matching TRBD1. The length of the CDR3 is 14 residues. J gave up 5 bases and V 6 bases, and 4 bases lay outside the gene matches. CDR1 and CDR2 from the germline V gene are MRHNA and SNTAGT. CDR3 nucleotide sequence: TGTGCCAGCAGCACAGGGGAAGATAATTCACCCCTCCACTTT. Residues: CASSTGEDNSPLHF.

Many counts were recorded for this clonotype. The genes are TRBV6-5 and TRBJ1-5; D remains ambiguous. V lost 0 bases to trimming and J lost 3 bases, with 6 bases between them. The germline gives CDR1 MNHEY, CDR2 SVGAGI. The CDR3 length is 14 residues. The CDR3 bases are TGTGCCAGCAGTTACTCGGGGAACAATCAGCCCCAGCATTTT. This gives the protein CASSYSGNNQPQHF.

This clonotype was counted at least ten times. CDR3 region: CASSPGGGATNEKLFF. CDR3 sequence (DNA): TGTGCCAGTAGCCCGGGTGGTGGAGCCACTAATGAAAAACTGTTTTTT. The chain carries TRBV19 and TRBJ1-4; D is uncertain. Germline V lookup: CDR1 LNHDA, CDR2 SQIVND (reference sequence). The V and J ends lost 6 bases and 2 bases respectively, with 16 bases between them. The CDR3 loop spans 16 amino acids.

This clonotype was recorded at least ten times. Germline is not matched at one junction end, which may reflect a read error. This chain connects TRBV28 to TRBJ2-5; 7 bases fit TRBD1. The CDR3 runs to 13 residues. From germline, CDR1 is MDHEN and CDR2 SYDVKM. CDR3 DNA: TGTGCCACCAGTACAGGGGAACCAGAGACCCAGTACTTC. As protein: CATSTGEPETQYF.

The table lists this clonotype with many counts. The rearrangement joins TRBV19 to TRBJ2-3, with 9 bases aligning to TRBD2. CDR3 length equals 15 residues. With 4 bases clipped from V and 1 base from J, the junction kept 3 bases outside the gene matches. Germline lookup yields CDR1 LNHDA and CDR2 SQIVND (reference sequence). This CDR3 reads CASSSSSGGTDTQYF. In nucleotides, the CDR3 is TGTGCCAGTAGTAGCTCTAGCGGGGGCACAGATACGCAGTATTTT. Drawing the rest from reference TRBV19 and TRBJ2-3, the complete variable domain is DGGITQSPKYLFRKEGQNVTLSCEQNLNHDAMYWYRQDPGQGLRLIYYSQIVNDFQKGDIAEGYSVSREKKESFPLTVTSAQKNPTAFYLCASSSSSGGTDTQYFGPGTRLTVL.

This clonotype has ten or more counts. The chain uses TRBV19 and TRBJ1-1, with a possible D match to TRBD1 (6 bases). Deletions cut 1 base from V and 4 bases from J, with 7 bases between. There are 13 residues in the CDR3. Germline assignment: CDR1 LNHDA and CDR2 SQIVND (reference sequence). CDR3 loop: CASSIGGLTEAFF. The CDR3, as DNA: TGTGCCAGTAGTATAGGGGGGCTCACTGAAGCTTTCTTT.

The CDR3 bases are TGTGCCAGTAGTACCCCCCCCTACAATGAGCAGTTCTTC. Translating it yields CASSTPPYNEQFF. V is TRBV19 and J is TRBJ2-1; D is undetermined. Germline V CDR1 and CDR2: LNHDA, SQIVND (reference sequence). Trimming pared 4 bases from V and 2 bases from J, leaving 6 bases between. This CDR3 has 13 residues.

This clonotype was counted at least ten times. The chain has TRBV2 and TRBJ1-1, with D hard to call. The V end was cut by 8 bases, the J end by 1 base, with 11 bases between. The CDR3 is made up of 13 amino acids. The germline V gene encodes CDR1 SNHLY and CDR2 FYNNEI. The CDR3 region has the DNA TGTGCCAGCGCGGCGGAACAGAACACTGAAGCTTTCTTT. Its translation: CASAAEQNTEAFF.

Here the CDR3 reads CASSLISTEAFF. As DNA, the CDR3 is TGTGCCAGCAGCTTAATCAGCACTGAAGCTTTCTTT. The rearrangement joins TRBV7-2 to TRBJ1-1; no definite D call. The germline V gene has CDR1 SGHTA and CDR2 FQGNSA. The CDR3 is 12 residues long. The V end was cut by 2 bases, the J end by 4 bases, with 5 bases between.

Comments on this clonotype: Since a much larger clone is just one base distant, this may be a read error. The CDR3 does not end in the conserved phenylalanine or tryptophan, so this is likely a read error. The chain is built from TRBV7-2 and TRBJ2-4; the D gene is possibly TRBD2 (6 bases). The germline CDR1 and CDR2 sequences are SGHTA and FQGNSA. Trimming took off 4 bases at V and 1 base at J, with 8 bases between the two ends. This CDR3 has 14 amino acids. As DNA, the CDR3 is TGTGCCAGCAGCTCCCGGGGGGCCAAAAACATTCAGTACCTC. It yields the protein CASSSRGAKNIQYL.

This clonotype appeared many times. The CDR3 sequence is CASSLVGLAEEQFF. The CDR3 DNA reads as TGTGCCAGCAGCTTGGTCGGACTAGCGGAGGAGCAGTTCTTC. This chain connects TRBV5-6 to TRBJ2-1, with TRBD2 identical over 10 bases. The length of the CDR3 is 14 residues. Germline V gene lookup returns CDR1 SGHDT and CDR2 YYEEEE. V was clipped by 0 bases and J by 10 bases; unmatched bases: 4.